Below are 28 T cell receptor beta chains sequenced from a single sample in a study of T-cell reconstitution after alpha-beta-depleted transplantation in children. Library preparation (for TCRbeta) was performed with unique molecular identifiers. TCRdb re-derived calls from the PCR reads in MiXCR, one entry per CDR3 protein. The sample lists about 610,000 distinct CDR3 sequences; 10% were seen once. Sequencing was performed on PBMCs from the stem cell graft donor, taken from the stem cell graft. The receptors here all came from a human donor who donated a stem cell graft to a child with acute myeloid leukemia.

This rearrangement joins TRBV6-1 to TRBJ1-1, with D possibly being TRBD1 (5 bases). Deletions cut 6 bases from V and 4 bases from J, with 12 bases between. CDR3 length: 13 amino acids. From germline, CDR1 is MNHNS and CDR2 SASEGT. The CDR3 DNA reads as TGTGCCAGCAGACCGCCCGGGGGCACTGAAGCTTTCTTT. As protein: CASRPPGGTEAFF.

This clonotype came up many times. V usage is TRBV20-1 and J usage is TRBJ1-3, with a weak D call TRBD1 (5 bases). The CDR3 runs 14 residues. Germline CDR1 reads DFQATT; CDR2 reads SNEGSKA (reference sequence). V shed 3 bases and J shed 8 bases, with 17 bases lying between them. CDR3 nucleotide sequence: TGCAGTGCTAGTCCCCCGGGGCCCCTGGACACCATATATTTT. Translating gives CSASPPGPLDTIYF.

This clonotype showed up just a few times. The chain combines TRBV18 with TRBJ2-7, with a weak D call TRBD2 (6 bases). The CDR3 totals 15 residues. Germline CDR1 KGHSH, CDR2 LQKENI. Trimming stripped 6 bases from V and 1 base from J, with 16 bases between. In DNA, the CDR3 is TGTGCCAGCTCGCCGCCGGGACTGATGTCCTACGAGCAGTACTTC. Amino acids: CASSPPGLMSYEQYF.

CDR3 residues: CASSLDRGGSNEQFF. The CDR3 bases are TGCGCCAGCAGCTTGGACAGGGGGGGCTCCAATGAGCAGTTCTTC. This chain joins TRBV5-1 and TRBJ2-1; D perhaps matches TRBD1 (8 bases). The ends were cut back, 0 bases at V and 6 bases at J, with 13 bases in the middle. The CDR3 runs 15 residues. Germline-derived CDR1 and CDR2 are SGHRS and YFSETQ. Full variable domain (outside the CDR3, taken from reference TRBV5-1 and TRBJ2-1): KAGVTQTPRYLIKTRGQQVTLSCSPISGHRSVSWYQQTPGQGLQFLFEYFSETQRNKGNFPGRFSGRQFSNSRSEMNVSTLELGDSALYLCASSLDRGGSNEQFFGPGTRLTVL.

This clonotype was detected only a few times. Its ends do not fully match the called genes, so a read error is possible. The chain recombines TRBV7-8 with TRBJ2-7; TRBD2 matches 10 bases. CDR3 length: 17 amino acids. Germline V gene lookup returns CDR1 SGHVS and CDR2 FQNEAQ. CDR3 nucleotides: TGTACCAGCAGCCTCGGAGCTAGCGGGAGAGTTTCCTACGAGCAGTACTTC. Translation: CTSSLGASGRVSYEQYF.

The chain uses TRBV7-3 and TRBJ2-3, with 12 bases lining up with TRBD2. Per the germline V gene, CDR1 is SGHTA and CDR2 is FQGTGA. Germline trimming cut 4 bases from V and 5 bases from J; bases unmatched to any gene: 7. The CDR3 has 16 amino acids. The CDR3 is CASSSTSGSWEDTQYF. The CDR3 DNA sequence: TGTGCCAGCAGCTCGACTAGCGGGAGTTGGGAAGATACGCAGTATTTT.

In its sample, this clonotype was seen a few times. This chain's CDR3 is CASSLRRGLGQPQHF. The CDR3 DNA sequence: TGTGCCAGCAGCTTACGGAGGGGGTTGGGTCAGCCCCAGCATTTT. The genes are TRBV7-2 and TRBJ1-5, with D possibly being TRBD1 (6 bases). The germline gives CDR1 SGHTA, CDR2 FQGNSA. The CDR3 contains 15 residues. With 2 bases removed from V and 6 bases from J, the gap between germline ends came to 14 bases.

This rearrangement joins TRBV29-1 to TRBJ1-2; D may be TRBD1 (6 bases). Germline V gene sequence: CDR1 SQVTM, CDR2 ANQGSEA. Trimming left V 1 base short and J 3 bases short, with 9 bases between. This CDR3 is built from 13 residues. CDR3 amino acids: CSVEARGDYGYTF. The CDR3 nucleotides are TGCAGCGTTGAAGCCAGGGGCGACTATGGCTACACCTTC.

This clonotype came up a few times. The junction and the germline gene differ at one end; a read error may be behind it. The gene calls are TRBV18 and TRBJ2-1, with a weak D call TRBD1 (8 bases). The CDR3 covers 19 residues. Germline CDR1 reads KGHSH; CDR2 reads LQKENI. The CDR3 DNA reads as TGTGCCAGCTCATCACCGGGACAGGCCATCGCAAGCGGGGTCGATGAGCAGTTCTTC. Encoded protein: CASSSPGQAIASGVDEQFF.

The rearrangement joins TRBV4-3 to TRBJ2-1, with TRBD2 matching over 9 bases. Unmatched junction bases numbered 8, after V lost 0 bases and J lost 5 bases. The V gene's germline CDR1 is LGHNA and CDR2 YSLEER. This CDR3 spans 17 amino acids. The CDR3 region is CASSQDRLAGPHNEQFF. Written as DNA, the CDR3 is TGCGCCAGCAGCCAAGATCGCCTAGCGGGACCCCACAATGAGCAGTTCTTC.

This clonotype showed up many times. The gene calls are TRBV7-9 and TRBJ2-3, with a possible D match to TRBD1 (5 bases). CDR1 SEHNR and CDR2 FQNEAQ come from the germline V gene (reference sequence). The CDR3 spans 14 residues. V was clipped by 3 bases and J by 4 bases, with 11 bases between them. CDR3 nucleotide sequence: TGTGCCAGCAGCTTTATAAGGGGCGCAGATACGCAGTATTTT. It yields the protein CASSFIRGADTQYF.

This rearrangement joins TRBV20-1 to TRBJ2-7; 12 bases align to TRBD2. This CDR3 contains 15 residues. Germline loops: CDR1 DFQATT, CDR2 SNEGSKA (reference sequence). V lost 6 bases, J lost 1 base, and 7 bases stayed unmatched. CDR3 bases: TGCAGTGCCTACTTACTAGCGGGAGGATCCTACGAGCAGTACTTC. It encodes CSAYLLAGGSYEQYF.

This clonotype was found many times. The rearrangement uses TRBV7-3 and TRBJ1-2; D uncertain. Trimming removed 5 bases from V and 2 bases from J, with 9 bases in between. CDR3 size: 13 residues. Germline CDR1 is SGHTA and CDR2 is FQGTGA. The CDR3 reads CASSPGANYGYTF. CDR3 DNA: TGTGCCAGCAGCCCTGGAGCCAACTATGGCTACACCTTC.

This clonotype was seen a handful of times. Germline is not matched at one junction end, which may reflect a read error. V usage is TRBV20-1 and J usage is TRBJ2-7; 7 nucleotides agree with TRBD1. The CDR3 contains 11 residues. CDR1 and CDR2 from the germline V gene are DFQATT and SNEGSKA (reference sequence). The CDR3 region is CSASTGDEQYF. CDR3 nucleotides: TGCAGTGCTAGTACAGGGGACGAGCAATACTTC.

This clonotype was counted only a few times. Mismatch with germline at one junction end may stem from a read error. The gene calls are TRBV7-3 and TRBJ2-2; 7 positions match TRBD2. CDR1 is SGHTA, CDR2 FQGTGA, per germline. The CDR3 spans 15 residues. CDR3 nucleotides: TGTGCCAGCAGCCAGATGAGCGGGAACGCCGGGGAGCTGTTTTTT. It translates to CASSQMSGNAGELFF.

This chain links TRBV7-8 with TRBJ2-1, with 8 nucleotides matching TRBD2. The CDR3 contains 15 residues. With 4 bases clipped from V and 7 bases from J, the junction kept 9 bases outside the gene matches. Looked up from germline, CDR1 is SGHVS and CDR2 is FQNEAQ. CDR3 protein: CASSSSGGERNEQFF. CDR3 nucleotide sequence: TGTGCCAGCAGCTCCTCGGGAGGGGAACGGAATGAGCAGTTCTTC.

This clonotype was seen at least ten times. The CDR3 coding sequence is TGTGCCAGCAGGTCCCCGTACAGGGGGCTTTATGGCTACACCTTC. As protein: CASRSPYRGLYGYTF. The chain employs TRBV6-5 and TRBJ1-2; TRBD1 agrees at 9 bases. Per germline, CDR1 MNHEY and CDR2 SVGAGI. V shed 6 bases, J shed 5 bases, and the junction held 10 bases outside the gene matches. CDR3 length: 15 residues.

V and J are TRBV4-2 and TRBJ2-3, with D possibly TRBD2 on 5 matching bases. The germline V gene encodes CDR1 LGHNA and CDR2 YNFKEQ. The V gene lost 0 bases and the J gene lost 1 base, with 14 bases spanning the gap. This CDR3 contains 17 residues. The CDR3 DNA reads as TGTGCCAGCAGCCAAGATCGCACCGGACTTGGCACAGATACGCAGTATTTT. Its protein is CASSQDRTGLGTDTQYF.

In its sample, this clonotype was seen a few times. The chain combines TRBV20-1 with TRBJ1-2, with D uncertain. V gave up 1 base and J gave up 2 bases, with 14 bases separating them. Germline-derived CDR1 and CDR2 are DFQATT and SNEGSKA (reference sequence). The CDR3 has 15 residues. In DNA form, the CDR3 reads TGCAGTGCTAGAGCCCCATGGGAGGGAAACTATGGCTACACCTTC. This sequence encodes CSARAPWEGNYGYTF.

There are many counts of this clonotype. J is TRBJ2-3 and V is TRBV20-1; 7 nucleotides align to TRBD2. V was clipped by 5 bases and J by 0 bases; unmatched bases: 11. The CDR3 runs 16 residues. Germline V gene lookup returns CDR1 DFQATT and CDR2 SNEGSKA (reference sequence). The CDR3 region is CSALLNRGVSTDTQYF. Written as DNA, the CDR3 is TGCAGTGCTCTACTTAATCGGGGGGTTAGCACAGATACGCAGTATTTT.

V and J are TRBV20-1 and TRBJ2-2; D gene ambiguous. The length of the CDR3 is 13 residues. Germline CDR1 is DFQATT and CDR2 is SNEGSKA (reference sequence). Between the trimmed V and J ends, which lost 1 base and 6 bases, there was a span of 9 bases. The CDR3 bases are TGCAGTGCTAGAGTTGACACCTCCGGGGAGCTGTTTTTT. Translation gives CSARVDTSGELFF.

This chain links TRBV20-1 with TRBJ2-1; 7 nucleotides align to TRBD2. J was trimmed by 9 bases and V by 0 bases; bases with no gene match: 14. The CDR3 consists of 16 residues. Per the germline V gene, CDR1 is DFQATT and CDR2 is SNEGSKA (reference sequence). The CDR3 region has the DNA TGCAGTGCTAGAGATGTGAGGTCTAGCGGATATAGTGAGCAGTTCTTC. Translated: CSARDVRSSGYSEQFF.

V and J are TRBV5-1 and TRBJ2-7; 12 positions agree with TRBD2. Germline CDR1 and CDR2: SGHRS and YFSETQ. V lost 5 bases to trimming and J lost 2 bases; unmatched junction nucleotides: 5. The CDR3 contains 15 residues. The CDR3 DNA follows: TGCGCCAGCAGTACGACTAGCGGGAGTACCTACGAGCAGTACTTC. Its translation is CASSTTSGSTYEQYF.

This clonotype has only a few counts. The chain links TRBV20-1 to TRBJ2-1, with 13 positions matching TRBD2. The CDR3 sequence is 16 residues long. Germline lookup yields CDR1 DFQATT and CDR2 SNEGSKA (reference sequence). The V and J ends lost 0 bases and 5 bases, in that order; junction bases with no gene match: 4. The CDR3: CSARDGTSGINNEQFF. The CDR3 DNA reads as TGCAGTGCTAGAGATGGGACTAGCGGGATAAACAATGAGCAGTTCTTC.

This clonotype was counted ten times or more. The chain has TRBV10-3 and TRBJ2-2; D ambiguous. CDR1 is ENHRY and CDR2 is SYGVKD in the germline V gene. V dropped 7 bases and J dropped 7 bases, with 13 bases sitting between them. The CDR3 extends over 13 amino acids. CDR3 sequence: CAITRELGGELFF. CDR3 coding DNA: TGTGCCATCACCCGAGAACTTGGCGGGGAGCTGTTTTTT.

This clonotype showed up just a few times. This CDR3 is CASTLTGNTGANVLTF. The DNA for the CDR3 is TGTGCCAGCACTCTCACAGGGAACACTGGGGCCAACGTCCTGACTTTC. The rearrangement links TRBV6-2 or TRBV6-3 to TRBJ2-6, with D maybe TRBD1 (6 bases). Germline V CDR1 and CDR2: MNHEY, SVGEGT. CDR3 length: 16 residues. The germline V and J ends were trimmed by 7 bases and 2 bases, with 15 bases remaining between them.

This clonotype showed up just a few times. V and J are TRBV5-1 and TRBJ2-5; D is ambiguous. V was clipped by 3 bases and J by 1 base, with 7 bases between them. Per the germline V gene, CDR1 is SGHRS and CDR2 is YFSETQ. The length of the CDR3 is 13 residues. The CDR3 DNA is TGCGCCAGCAGCTCATCTCCCCAAGAGACCCAGTACTTC. Protein sequence: CASSSSPQETQYF. Filled out from reference TRBV5-1 and TRBJ2-5, the complete variable domain reads KAGVTQTPRYLIKTRGQQVTLSCSPISGHRSVSWYQQTPGQGLQFLFEYFSETQRNKGNFPGRFSGRQFSNSRSEMNVSTLELGDSALYLCASSSSPQETQYFGPGTRLLVL.

The chain uses TRBV7-3 and TRBJ2-5; TRBD2 aligns across 12 bases. Trimming removed 5 bases from V and 5 bases from J; junction bases left unmatched: 15. The CDR3 loop spans 18 amino acids. Germline values: CDR1 SGHTA, CDR2 FQGTGA. The CDR3 spells CASSPQYPSGRARETQYF. In DNA form, the CDR3 reads TGTGCCAGCAGCCCTCAATACCCTAGCGGGAGGGCCCGGGAGACCCAGTACTTC.